These T cell receptor beta chains were read from a single sample in a study of CD8+CD57+ T cells in acquired aplastic anemia. TCRdb processed the reads anew with MiXCR; each CDR3 protein has one entry. There are about 160,000 distinct CDR3 sequences in the sample; 40% to 55% occur only once, and about 3% lies in the top ten. Sequenced input: sorted CD4+, CD8+, or CD8+CD57+ T cells (not recorded which) from PBMCs. The receptors were sampled from a human donor with aplastic anemia. CDR3s leave out the opening cysteine and the closing phenylalanine or tryptophan.

>TRBV6-2/TRBV6-3
ASSFRLAASTDTQY
>TRBV29-1
SVEEEGTEAF
>TRBV2
ASSEADPSIHNSPLH
>TRBV24-1
ATSDQVSGANVLT
>TRBV9
ASSVREWGAGEYSGANVLT
>TRBV20-1
SAWDGTSGGQETQY
>TRBV20-1
SAVAGGNTGELF
>TRBV20-1
SASVSAGNEQF
>TRBV28
ASKTGGGQPQH
>TRBV4-3
ASSQRARTSTGTQY
>TRBV28
ASRPPGGNYNEQF
>TRBV5-8
ASSPRERLTEAF
>TRBV29-1
SVGWARYQDTQY
>TRBV7-2
ASSSQAASTEAF
>TRBV28
ASSFGGPETQY
>TRBV5-1
ASSLGAGAVDEQF
>TRBV6-2/TRBV6-3
ASTAGLLYEQY
>TRBV11-1
ASSSRGANTGELF
>TRBV5-1
ASSLETSSYEQY
>TRBV7-8
ASSLGGRNEQY
>TRBV6-6
ASITTGSLEKLF
>TRBV11-3
ASSSRDRVRGTEAF
>TRBV11-2
ASSLTGTGGIYEKLF
>TRBV10-3
AISAGAGELF
>TRBV4-1
ASSQQGQVYGYT
>TRBV7-9
ASSLVGTYGYT
>TRBV9
ASSALVSAGGLETQY
>TRBV5-5
ASSLGLQGYGYT
>TRBV5-6
ASSFSRIQETQY